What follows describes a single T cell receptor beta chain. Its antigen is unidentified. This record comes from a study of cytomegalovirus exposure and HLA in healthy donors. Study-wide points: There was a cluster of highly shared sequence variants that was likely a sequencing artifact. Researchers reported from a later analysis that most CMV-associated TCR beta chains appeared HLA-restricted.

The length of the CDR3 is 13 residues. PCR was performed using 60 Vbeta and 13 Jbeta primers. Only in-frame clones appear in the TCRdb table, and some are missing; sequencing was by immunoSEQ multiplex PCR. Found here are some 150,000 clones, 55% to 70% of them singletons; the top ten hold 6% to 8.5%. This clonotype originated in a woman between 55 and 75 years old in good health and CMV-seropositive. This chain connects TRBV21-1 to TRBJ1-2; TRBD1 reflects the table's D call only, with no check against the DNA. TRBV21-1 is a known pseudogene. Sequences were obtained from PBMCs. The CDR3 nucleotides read TGTGCCAGCAGCTGGGGGCGCCCCGATGGCTACACCTTC. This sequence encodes CASSWGRPDGYTF.